The next 4 T cell receptor beta chains were all read from a single sample in a study of response to subunit inactivated influenza vaccine. Each CDR3 protein is one row after TCRdb ran MiXCR on the RT-PCR reads. The sample includes about 780,000 distinct CDR3 sequences, under 20% of them seen just once. This sample comprised PBMCs from blood, obtained less than 6 days after vaccination. Receptor source: a man aged 50 to 60 who received an inactivated influenza vaccine.

The chain employs TRBV7-2 and TRBJ1-5, with D hard to call. This CDR3 contains 13 residues. The germline V and J ends were trimmed by 5 bases and 7 bases, with 12 bases remaining between them. The germline gives CDR1 SGHTA, CDR2 FQGNSA. The DNA for the CDR3 is TGTGCCAGCAGCCTCCTGAGGCACCAGCCCCAGCATTTT. It specifies CASSLLRHQPQHF.

This clonotype was picked up a small number of times. V gene TRBV13 combines with J gene TRBJ2-7, with TRBD2 matching over 11 bases. The CDR3 has 15 amino acids. Germline V gene lookup returns CDR1 PRHDT and CDR2 FYEKMQ (reference sequence). With V trimmed by 5 bases and J by 1 base, 4 bases remained unmatched. This chain's CDR3 is CASSTRLAGSYEQYF. As DNA, the CDR3 is TGTGCCAGCAGCACCCGACTAGCGGGGTCCTACGAGCAGTACTTC.

This clonotype has a handful of counts. This chain links TRBV5-1 with TRBJ1-1, with 7 bases aligning to TRBD1. CDR1 SGHRS and CDR2 YFSETQ come from the germline V gene. The length of the CDR3 is 14 residues. The J segment lost 1 base and the V segment lost 5 bases, leaving 5 bases of the junction unmatched. CDR3: CASSARDRNTEAFF. The CDR3, as DNA: TGCGCCAGCAGTGCCCGGGACAGGAACACTGAAGCTTTCTTT.

This clonotype was found a few times. The chain employs TRBV6-5 and TRBJ1-1; D remains ambiguous. CDR1 MNHEY and CDR2 SVGAGI come from the germline V gene. This CDR3 has 12 residues. With 8 bases removed from V and 6 bases from J, the gap between germline ends came to 13 bases. As DNA, the CDR3 is TGTGCCAGCGTATCCACCCGGTCTGAAGCTTTCTTT. It yields the protein CASVSTRSEAFF.